This entry lists 15 T cell receptor beta chains sequenced from one sample in a study of cytotoxic CD8 clonotypes in ibrutinib-treated CLL. Some clones are missing from TCRdb's copy, which holds only in-frame ones; the method was immunoSEQ multiplex PCR. The table lists around 330,000 clones, 67% of them singletons. The sequences come from PBMCs, collected after 36 months of ibrutinib treatment. Every receptor here comes from a human donor with chronic lymphocytic leukemia.

The chain couples TRBV6-6 to TRBJ2-7; 8 bases align to TRBD1. The ends lost 7 bases at V and 6 bases at J; junction bases unmatched: 11. Germline V CDR1 and CDR2: MNHNY, SVGAGI (reference sequence). CDR3 size: 14 residues. Here the CDR3 reads CASTASRRGPEQYF. The CDR3 bases are TGTGCCAGCACCGCATCCCGCAGGGGGCCCGAGCAGTACTTC.

V gene TRBV9 combines with J gene TRBJ1-1; possible D gene TRBD1, 6 bases. Trimming took 2 bases from V and 3 from J, leaving 11 bases between them. The CDR3 totals 14 residues. The germline V gene encodes CDR1 SGDLS and CDR2 YYNGEE. This chain's CDR3 is CASSVKGGDTEAFF. The CDR3 nucleotides are TGTGCCAGCAGCGTGAAGGGGGGAGACACTGAAGCTTTCTTT.

Concerning this clone: One end of the junction fails to match germline, which may point to a read error. The chain is built from TRBV6-6 and TRBJ1-2, with D uncertain. This CDR3 is 11 amino acids long. Germline V gives CDR1 MNHNY, CDR2 SVGAGI (reference sequence). CDR3 in DNA: TGTGCCAGCAGTTCCCCCCGAACCCCTAACTTC. It yields the protein CASSSPRTPNF.

The V call is TRBV27, the J call TRBJ2-7; 9 bases are shared with TRBD1. CDR3 length equals 14 residues. Germline CDR1 and CDR2: MNHEY and SMNVEV (reference sequence). Unmatched junction bases numbered 6, after V lost 8 bases and J lost 1 base. CDR3 bases: TGTGCCAGCTGGGACAGGGCTACGTCCTACGAGCAGTACTTC. Translating gives CASWDRATSYEQYF.

This sequence joins TRBV9 and TRBJ2-7; 8 bases are a match to TRBD2. CDR3 length equals 17 residues. Germline-derived CDR1 and CDR2 are SGDLS and YYNGEE. After removal of 1 base from V and 4 bases from J, the junction contained 13 bases not matched to a gene. The CDR3 DNA follows: TGTGCCAGCAGCGTACCTACAAAGCGGGAGCTTGCGTACGAGCAGTACTTC. Its protein product is CASSVPTKRELAYEQYF. The full variable domain, rest sourced from reference TRBV9 and TRBJ2-7, is DSGVTQTPKHLITATGQRVTLRCSPRSGDLSVYWYQQSLDQGLQFLIQYYNGEERAKGNILERFSAQQFPDLHSELNLSSLELGDSALYFCASSVPTKRELAYEQYFGPGTRLTVT.

This chain links TRBV28 with TRBJ2-7; perhaps TRBD1 as D (5 bases). This CDR3 comprises 13 residues. V dropped 7 bases and J dropped 5 bases, with 15 bases sitting between them. CDR1 is MDHEN, CDR2 SYDVKM, per germline. CDR3 nucleotides: TGTGCCAGCAAGGGGCAGGGCTGGAACGAGCAGTACTTC. The encoded protein is CASKGQGWNEQYF.

The J gene is TRBJ2-7, the V gene TRBV27; 9 bases agree with TRBD1. The CDR3 is made up of 16 amino acids. The germline CDR1 and CDR2 sequences are MNHEY and SMNVEV (reference sequence). The junction had 15 bases not matched to a gene; V was cut back by 5 bases and J by 7 bases. The CDR3 region is CASSTQWGTGYGEQYF. The CDR3 region has the DNA TGTGCCAGCAGTACCCAATGGGGGACAGGGTACGGGGAGCAGTACTTC.

V and J are TRBV7-9 and TRBJ2-7; 8 nucleotides match TRBD1. Trimming removed 2 bases from V and 3 bases from J; junction bases left unmatched: 3. CDR1 is SEHNR and CDR2 is FQNEAQ in the germline V gene (reference sequence). The CDR3 is made up of 14 amino acids. The chain's CDR3 is CASSLSGQDYEQYF. As DNA, the CDR3 is TGTGCCAGCAGCTTATCGGGACAGGACTACGAGCAGTACTTC.

Concerning this clone: Other nucleotide sequences in the sample specify the same CDR3. The chain recombines TRBV7-2 with TRBJ1-5; a possible D gene is TRBD1 (6 bases). Germline V gene lookup returns CDR1 SGHTA and CDR2 FQGNSA. The length of the CDR3 is 14 residues. V lost 3 bases and J lost 2, with 8 bases in between. CDR3 in amino acids: CASSLEGGNQPQHF. The CDR3 DNA is TGTGCCAGCAGCTTGGAGGGGGGCAATCAGCCCCAGCATTTT.

This clone was detected once. The V call is TRBV13, the J call TRBJ2-7; D unresolved. Germline CDR1 is PRHDT and CDR2 is FYEKMQ (reference sequence). The CDR3 length is 14 residues. V shed 4 bases and J shed 1 base, with 11 bases lying between them. The CDR3 loop is CASSSRILSYEQYF. The CDR3 DNA follows: TGTGCCAGCAGCTCCAGGATTTTGTCCTACGAGCAGTACTTC.

The chain links TRBV7-9 to TRBJ2-7; 10 bases agree with TRBD1. This CDR3 comprises 16 residues. J was trimmed by 0 bases and V by 5 bases; bases with no gene match: 7. CDR1 SEHNR and CDR2 FQNEAQ come from the germline V gene (reference sequence). The CDR3 loop reads CASSKKTGGHSYEQYF. The CDR3 DNA is TGTGCCAGCAGCAAGAAGACAGGGGGCCACTCCTACGAGCAGTACTTC.

This clone was observed a few times. The gene calls are TRBV4-1 and TRBJ2-6, with D possibly matching TRBD2 (5 bases). This CDR3 is built from 17 residues. Germline CDR1 is MGHRA and CDR2 is YSYEKL. The ends were cut back, 0 bases at V and 0 bases at J, with 9 bases in the middle. CDR3 sequence: CASSQDLEGSGANVLTF. The CDR3 nucleotides are TGCGCCAGCAGCCAAGATCTTGAGGGCTCTGGGGCCAACGTCCTGACTTTC.

The rearrangement uses TRBV23-1 and TRBJ1-2, with unresolved D. TRBV23-1 has ORF status, its function being uncertain. Trimming shortened V by 10 bases and J by 7 bases, and 13 bases separated the two germline ends. The CDR3 totals 11 residues. The CDR3 nucleotides are TGCGCCATCCACGCCCCTTGTGGCTACACCTTC. Translated, it gives CAIHAPCGYTF.

The chain couples TRBV6-6 to TRBJ2-1; D remains unclear. CDR1 and CDR2 (germline): MNHNY, SVGAGI (reference sequence). V was trimmed by 4 bases and J by 13 bases, leaving 17 bases between them. The CDR3 length is 13 residues. CDR3 DNA sequence: TGTGCCAGCAGTTCTAGGACCCTCAACATTCAGTTCTTC. Protein product: CASSSRTLNIQFF.

This rearrangement joins TRBV5-4 to TRBJ2-2; possibly TRBD2 for D (6 bases). Per germline, CDR1 SGHNT and CDR2 YYREEE (reference sequence). The CDR3 contains 13 residues. Trimming pared 4 bases from V and 15 bases from J, leaving 19 bases between. The DNA for the CDR3 is TGTGCCAGCAGCCCTCGGGGACTTCGGGGGATGTTTTTT. Protein product: CASSPRGLRGMFF.